The sequence of this T cell receptor beta chain was determined in a study of T cells in Graves' hyperthyroidism and ophthalmopathy. The overall study: Any treatment followed the collection of peripheral blood at initial diagnosis. Study conclusions and caveats: Ophthalmopathy stood apart from stable hyperthyroidism in a 13 V-J model.

The CDR3 is 17 residues long. Germline values: CDR1 MDHEN, CDR2 SYDVKM. V lost 7 bases to trimming and J lost 3 bases, with 24 bases between them. This clonotype appeared many times. Antigen specificity is unknown. Amplified regions were TCR beta CDR3 sequences from RNA transcripts. With the HTBI primer set, the TCR CDR3 went through a first round of RT-PCR. MiXCR was run by TCRdb on the multiplex PCR reads, yielding one entry per CDR3 protein. In the table there are 300,000 to 450,000 distinct CDR3 sequences, 15% to 20% of which are singletons. This TCR was recovered from a woman in her thirties with Graves' hyperthyroidism that later progressed to Graves' ophthalmopathy. The chain employs TRBV28 and TRBJ1-2, with TRBD1 as a possible D gene (6 bases). The sequenced sample consisted of blood. The CDR3 is CASTMGGGGLLDYGYTF. The CDR3 DNA is TGTGCCAGCACCATGGGCGGGGGGGGCTTATTAGACTATGGCTACACCTTC.